This TCR beta chain is drawn from a study of T cell responses to AZD1222 COVID-19 vaccine. Study-level results: Dominant CD4 TCR responses targeted spike regions 160-218 and 743-854. It should be noted that donors were predominantly white British and more often female, and clonal diversity was possibly underestimated. Epitopes outside B.1.351 and B.1.1.7 mutated regions reportedly drew nearly half of spike TCRs. The repertoires were collected only after the peak T cell response.

CDR1 SGHTA and CDR2 FQGNSA come from the germline V gene. Trimming took off 1 base at V and 1 base at J, with 8 bases between the two ends. This CDR3 comprises 15 residues. Concerning this clone itself: The antigen remains unidentified. This CDR3 is also generated by other DNA sequences in the sample.

Only in-frame clones appear in the TCRdb table, and some are missing; sequencing was by immunoSEQ multiplex PCR. The sample includes about 85,000 clones, 75% to 90% seen only once; the top ten take approximately 15%. The source of this sequence is an adult in good health. The sample here was peripheral blood, taken on day 0 of AZD1222 vaccination. The genes are TRBV7-2 and TRBJ1-5; D ambiguous. The CDR3 loop reads CASSLGSGSNQPQHF. CDR3 in DNA: TGTGCCAGCAGCTTAGGATCTGGAAGCAATCAGCCCCAGCATTTT. Full variable domain (rest looked up from reference TRBV7-2 and TRBJ1-5): GAGVSQSPSNKVTEKGKDVELRCDPISGHTALYWYRQSLGQGLEFLIYFQGNSAPDKSGLPSDRFSAERTGGSVSTLTIQRTQQEDSAVYLCASSLGSGSNQPQHFGDGTRLSIL.